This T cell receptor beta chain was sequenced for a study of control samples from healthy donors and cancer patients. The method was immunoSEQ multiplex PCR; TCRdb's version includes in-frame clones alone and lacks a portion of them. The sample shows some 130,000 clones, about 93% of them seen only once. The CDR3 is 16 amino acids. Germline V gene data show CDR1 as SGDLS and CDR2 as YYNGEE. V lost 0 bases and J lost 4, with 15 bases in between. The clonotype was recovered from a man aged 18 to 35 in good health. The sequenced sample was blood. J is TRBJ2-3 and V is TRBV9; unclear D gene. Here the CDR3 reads CASSVGELGVADTQYF. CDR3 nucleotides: TGTGCCAGCAGCGTAGGTGAGTTAGGTGTCGCAGATACGCAGTATTTT.